This T cell receptor (beta chain) was sequenced during a study of blood T cells in healthy people across ages. Study-level points and caveats: Across the age range, TCR beta diversity per million T cells fell in a roughly linear way.

Combining a sample-barcoded 5' primer with a J-beta primer mix, a second PCR ran for roughly 6 to 12 cycles. Each CDR3 protein is one row after TCRdb ran MiXCR on the 5' RACE reads. The sample comprises 850,000 to 950,000 distinct CDR3 sequences, 25% to 30% of which are singletons, and roughly 17% rests with the top ten. A word on this clonotype: What it binds is unknown.

Germline values: CDR1 KGHDR, CDR2 SFDVKD. The length of the CDR3 is 13 residues. V was shortened by 1 base and J by 11 bases, with 13 bases between the two germline ends. Specimen: blood. V usage is TRBV24-1 and J usage is TRBJ1-1; D gene ambiguous. The origin of this receptor is a woman aged 80 or older in good health. DNA of the CDR3: TGTGCCACCAGTGATTTTAGCGGGTTAAGGGCTTTCTTT. Its translation is CATSDFSGLRAFF.